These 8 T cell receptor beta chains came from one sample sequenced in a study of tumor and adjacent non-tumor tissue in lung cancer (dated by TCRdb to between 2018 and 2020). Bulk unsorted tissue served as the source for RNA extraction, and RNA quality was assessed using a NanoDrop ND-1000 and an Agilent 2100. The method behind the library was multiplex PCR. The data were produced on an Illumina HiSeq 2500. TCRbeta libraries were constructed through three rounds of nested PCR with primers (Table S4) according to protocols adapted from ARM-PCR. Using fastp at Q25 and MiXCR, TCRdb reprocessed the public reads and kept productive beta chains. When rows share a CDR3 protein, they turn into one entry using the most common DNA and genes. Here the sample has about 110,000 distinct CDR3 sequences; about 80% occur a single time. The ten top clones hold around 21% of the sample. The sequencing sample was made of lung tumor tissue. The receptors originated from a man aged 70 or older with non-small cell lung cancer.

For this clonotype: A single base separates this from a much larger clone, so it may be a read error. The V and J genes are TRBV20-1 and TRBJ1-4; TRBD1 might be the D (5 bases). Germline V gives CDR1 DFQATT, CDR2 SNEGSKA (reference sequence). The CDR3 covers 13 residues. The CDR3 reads CSALRWGYEKLYF. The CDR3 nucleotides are TGCAGTGCTCTTAGGTGGGGGTATGAAAAACTGTATTTT.

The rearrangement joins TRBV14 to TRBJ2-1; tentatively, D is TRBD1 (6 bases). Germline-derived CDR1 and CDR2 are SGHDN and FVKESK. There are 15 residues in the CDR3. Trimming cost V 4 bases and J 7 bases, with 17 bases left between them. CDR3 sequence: CASSLRGCNRNEQFF. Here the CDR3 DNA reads TGTGCCAGCAGCCTGAGGGGGTGTAACCGAAATGAGCAGTTCTTC.

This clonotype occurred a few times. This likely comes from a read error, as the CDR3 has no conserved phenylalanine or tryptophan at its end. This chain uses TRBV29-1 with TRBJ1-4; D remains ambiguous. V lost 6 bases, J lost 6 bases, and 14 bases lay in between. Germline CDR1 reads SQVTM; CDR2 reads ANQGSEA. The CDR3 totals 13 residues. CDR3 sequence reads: CSVCGIPHEKLFL. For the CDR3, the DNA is TGCAGCGTCTGTGGCATTCCCCATGAAAAACTGTTTCTT.

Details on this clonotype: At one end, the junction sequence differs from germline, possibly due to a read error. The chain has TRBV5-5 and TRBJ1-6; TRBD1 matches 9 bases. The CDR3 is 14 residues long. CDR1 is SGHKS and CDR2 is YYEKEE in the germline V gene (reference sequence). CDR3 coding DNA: TGTGCCAGCAGCCCTGGGACAGGGAGTTCACCCTTCCATTTT. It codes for CASSPGTGSSPFHF.

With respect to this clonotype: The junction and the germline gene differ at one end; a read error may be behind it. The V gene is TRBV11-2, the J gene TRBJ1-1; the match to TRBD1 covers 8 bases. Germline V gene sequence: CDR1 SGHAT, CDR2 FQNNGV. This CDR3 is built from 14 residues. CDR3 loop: CAISHRDRSTEASF. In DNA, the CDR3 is TGTGCCATCAGCCACCGGGACAGGAGTACCGAAGCTTCCTTT.

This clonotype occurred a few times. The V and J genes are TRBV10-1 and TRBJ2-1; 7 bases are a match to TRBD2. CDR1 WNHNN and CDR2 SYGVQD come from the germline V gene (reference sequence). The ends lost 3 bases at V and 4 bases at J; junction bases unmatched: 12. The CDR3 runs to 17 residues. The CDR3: CASSDQSGRARYNEQFF. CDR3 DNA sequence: TGCGCCAGCAGTGACCAGAGTGGGAGGGCAAGGTACAATGAGCAGTTCTTC.

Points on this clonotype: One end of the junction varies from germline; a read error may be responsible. In DNA, the CDR3 is TGTGCTAGCATACCAGGGGACGGGGGGGAGACCCAGTACTTC. It translates to CASIPGDGGETQYF. The rearrangement joins TRBV6-1 to TRBJ2-5, with a possible D match to TRBD2 (7 bases). Germline CDR1 reads MNHNS; CDR2 reads SASEGT. This CDR3 has 14 residues.

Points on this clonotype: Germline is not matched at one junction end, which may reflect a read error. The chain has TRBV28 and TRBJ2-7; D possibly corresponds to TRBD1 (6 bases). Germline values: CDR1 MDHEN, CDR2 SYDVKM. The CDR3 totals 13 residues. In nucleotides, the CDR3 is TGTGCCTCCCAAGGGGACAAGATCTACGATCAGTATTTC. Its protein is CASQGDKIYDQYF.